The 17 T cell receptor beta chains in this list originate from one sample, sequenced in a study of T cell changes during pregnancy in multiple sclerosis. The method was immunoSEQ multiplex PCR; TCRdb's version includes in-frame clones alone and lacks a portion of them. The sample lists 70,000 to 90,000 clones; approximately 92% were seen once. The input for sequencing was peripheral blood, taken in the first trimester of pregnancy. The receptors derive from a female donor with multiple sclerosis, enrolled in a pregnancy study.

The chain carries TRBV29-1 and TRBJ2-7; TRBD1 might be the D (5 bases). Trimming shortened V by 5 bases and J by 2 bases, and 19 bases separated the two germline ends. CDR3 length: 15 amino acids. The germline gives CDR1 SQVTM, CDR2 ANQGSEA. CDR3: CSVRRDSLRAYEQYF. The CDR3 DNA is TGCAGCGTTCGGCGTGACAGTCTCCGAGCCTACGAGCAGTACTTC.

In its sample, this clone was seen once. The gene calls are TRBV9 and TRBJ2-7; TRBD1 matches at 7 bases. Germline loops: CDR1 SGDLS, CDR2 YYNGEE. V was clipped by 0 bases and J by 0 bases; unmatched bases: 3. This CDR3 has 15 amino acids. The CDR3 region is CASSVVGDSSYEQYF. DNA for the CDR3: TGTGCCAGCAGCGTAGTGGGGGACAGCTCCTACGAGCAGTACTTC.

The CDR3 loop is CASSVGTGNYGYTF. The CDR3 coding sequence is TGTGCCAGCAGCGTAGGGACAGGGAACTATGGCTACACCTTC. The chain has TRBV9 and TRBJ1-2, with 8 bases fitting TRBD1. The junction had 0 bases not matched to a gene; V was cut back by 0 bases and J by 2 bases. CDR1 is SGDLS and CDR2 is YYNGEE in the germline V gene. The CDR3 covers 14 residues. The full variable domain, in which reference TRBV9 and TRBJ1-2 provide the parts outside the CDR3, is DSGVTQTPKHLITATGQRVTLRCSPRSGDLSVYWYQQSLDQGLQFLIQYYNGEERAKGNILERFSAQQFPDLHSELNLSSLELGDSALYFCASSVGTGNYGYTFGSGTRLTVV.

CDR3 protein: CASTTAYNEQFF. CDR3 bases: TGTGCCAGTACGACTGCCTACAATGAGCAGTTCTTC. This chain links TRBV28 with TRBJ2-1; D unresolved. The CDR3 consists of 12 residues. V was shortened by 9 bases and J by 2 bases, with 8 bases between the two germline ends. CDR1 is MDHEN, CDR2 SYDVKM, per germline. Drawing the rest from reference TRBV28 and TRBJ2-1, the complete variable domain is DVKVTQSSRYLVKRTGEKVFLECVQDMDHENMFWYRQDPGLGLRLIYFSYDVKMKEKGDIPEGYSVSREKKERFSLILESASTNQTSMYLCASTTAYNEQFFGPGTRLTVL.

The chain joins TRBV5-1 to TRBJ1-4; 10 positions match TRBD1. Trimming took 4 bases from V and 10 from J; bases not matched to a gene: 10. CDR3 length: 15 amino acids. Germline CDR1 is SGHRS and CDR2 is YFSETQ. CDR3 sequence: CASSKATGGLGKLFF. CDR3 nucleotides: TGCGCCAGCAGCAAAGCGACAGGGGGCCTGGGAAAACTGTTTTTT.

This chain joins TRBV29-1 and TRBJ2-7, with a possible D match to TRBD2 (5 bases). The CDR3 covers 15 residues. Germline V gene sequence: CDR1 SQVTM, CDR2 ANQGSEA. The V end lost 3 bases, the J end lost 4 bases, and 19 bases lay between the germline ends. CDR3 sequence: CSVDNPWMRAYEQYF. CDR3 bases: TGCAGCGTTGATAATCCGTGGATGAGGGCATACGAGCAGTACTTC.

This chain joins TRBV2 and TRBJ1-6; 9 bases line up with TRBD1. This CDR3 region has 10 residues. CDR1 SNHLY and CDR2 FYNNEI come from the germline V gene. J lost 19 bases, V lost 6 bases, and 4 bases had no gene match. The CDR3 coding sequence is TGTGCCAGCAGAGGGACAGGGAGTCACTTT. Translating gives CASRGTGSHF.

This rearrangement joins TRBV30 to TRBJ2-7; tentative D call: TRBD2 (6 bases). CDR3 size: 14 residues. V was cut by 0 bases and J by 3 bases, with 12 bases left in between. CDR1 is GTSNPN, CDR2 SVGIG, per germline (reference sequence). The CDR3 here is CAWSVMGGGYEQYF. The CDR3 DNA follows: TGTGCCTGGAGTGTGATGGGGGGAGGCTACGAGCAGTACTTC. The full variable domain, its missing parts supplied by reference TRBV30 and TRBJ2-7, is SQTIHQWPATLVQPVGSPLSLECTVEGTSNPNLYWYRQAAGRGLQLLFYSVGIGQISSEVPQNLSASRPQDRQFILSSKKLLLSDSGFYLCAWSVMGGGYEQYFGPGTRLTVT.

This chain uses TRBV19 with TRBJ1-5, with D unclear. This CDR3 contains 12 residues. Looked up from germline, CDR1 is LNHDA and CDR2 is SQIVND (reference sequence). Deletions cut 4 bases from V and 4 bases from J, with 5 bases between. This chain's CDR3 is CASSTRNQPQHF. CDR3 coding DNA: TGTGCCAGTAGTACACGGAATCAGCCCCAGCATTTT.

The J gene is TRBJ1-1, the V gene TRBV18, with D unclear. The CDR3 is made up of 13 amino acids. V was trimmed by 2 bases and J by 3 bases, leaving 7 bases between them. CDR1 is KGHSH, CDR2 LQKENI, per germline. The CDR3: CASSPAGYTEAFF. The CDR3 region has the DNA TGTGCCAGCTCACCAGCGGGCTACACTGAAGCTTTCTTT.

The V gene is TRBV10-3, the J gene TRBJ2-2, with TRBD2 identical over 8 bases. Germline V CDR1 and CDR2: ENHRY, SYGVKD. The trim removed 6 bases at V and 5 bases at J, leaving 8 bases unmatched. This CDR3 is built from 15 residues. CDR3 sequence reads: CAIRGTSGLTGELFF. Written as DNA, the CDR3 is TGTGCCATCAGGGGAACTAGCGGCCTGACCGGGGAGCTGTTTTTT.

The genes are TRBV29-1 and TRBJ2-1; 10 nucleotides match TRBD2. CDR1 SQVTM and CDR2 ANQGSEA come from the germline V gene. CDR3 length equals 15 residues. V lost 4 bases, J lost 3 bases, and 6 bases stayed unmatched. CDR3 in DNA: TGCAGCGTTGTCCCCGGACTAGCGGTCTACAATGAGCAGTTCTTC. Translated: CSVVPGLAVYNEQFF.

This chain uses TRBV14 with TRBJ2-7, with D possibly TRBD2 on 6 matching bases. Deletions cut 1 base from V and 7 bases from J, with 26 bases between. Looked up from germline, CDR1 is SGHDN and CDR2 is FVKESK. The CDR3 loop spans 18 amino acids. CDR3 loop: CASSQGRRWRETQKEQYF. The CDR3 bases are TGTGCCAGCAGCCAAGGAAGAAGGTGGAGGGAAACCCAGAAGGAGCAGTACTTC.

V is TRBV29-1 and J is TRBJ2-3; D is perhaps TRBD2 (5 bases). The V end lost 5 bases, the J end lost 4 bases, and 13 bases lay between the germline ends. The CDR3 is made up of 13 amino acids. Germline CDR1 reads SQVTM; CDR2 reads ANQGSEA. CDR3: CSVRRGRADTQYF. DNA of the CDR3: TGCAGCGTTCGGAGAGGGCGGGCAGATACGCAGTATTTT.

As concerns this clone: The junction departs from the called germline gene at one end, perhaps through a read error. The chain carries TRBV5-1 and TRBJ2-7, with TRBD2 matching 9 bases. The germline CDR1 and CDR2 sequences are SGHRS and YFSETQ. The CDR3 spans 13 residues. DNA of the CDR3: TGCGCAAGCAGGGGCGGGAGGGCCGGCGAGCAGTACTTC. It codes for CASRGGRAGEQYF. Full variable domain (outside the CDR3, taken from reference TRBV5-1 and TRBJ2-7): KAGVTQTPRYLIKTRGQQVTLSCSPISGHRSVSWYQQTPGQGLQFLFEYFSETQRNKGNFPGRFSGRQFSNSRSEMNVSTLELGDSALYLCASRGGRAGEQYFGPGTRLTVT.

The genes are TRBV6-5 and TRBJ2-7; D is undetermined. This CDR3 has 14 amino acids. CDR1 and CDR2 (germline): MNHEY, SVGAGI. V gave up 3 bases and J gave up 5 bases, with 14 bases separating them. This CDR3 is CASSYYEPSDEQYF. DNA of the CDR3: TGTGCCAGCAGTTATTATGAGCCGAGCGACGAGCAGTACTTC.

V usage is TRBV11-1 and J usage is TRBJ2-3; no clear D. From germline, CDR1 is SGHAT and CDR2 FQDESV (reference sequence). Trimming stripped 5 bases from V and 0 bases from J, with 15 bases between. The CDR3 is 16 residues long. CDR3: CASSLRPGTSTDTQYF. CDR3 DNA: TGTGCCAGCAGCCTCAGACCGGGTACTAGCACAGATACGCAGTATTTT.